A selection of T cell receptor beta chains follows, all from one sample in a study of blood T cell repertoires in COVID-19. Generated by immunoSEQ multiplex PCR, the TCRdb table keeps only in-frame clones and is missing some. The sample has roughly 180,000 clones, 79% seen once; the top ten hold more than 7%. Specimen: peripheral blood. All receptors come from a woman aged 60-75 years with COVID-19, enrolled during active disease. The CDR3 runs from the conserved cysteine through the conserved F or W. A D gene is named only where the DNA matches it firmly. Clone size is stated in some rows and not others, as once, few, many or a class when expanded.

abundance: NA
len: 15
v_gene: TRBV19
j_gene: TRBJ2-5
d_gene: TRBD2
CDR3aa: CASTPRGGIRETQYF
CDR3nt: TGTGCCAGTACCCCCCGCGGGGGAATCCGAGAGACCCAGTACTTC

abundance: NA
len: 12
v_gene: TRBV11-2
j_gene: TRBJ2-7
d_gene: NA
CDR3aa: CASSYYGYEQYF
CDR3nt: TGTGCCAGCAGCTATTACGGGTACGAGCAGTACTTC

abundance: NA
len: 15
v_gene: TRBV9
j_gene: TRBJ2-2
d_gene: NA
CDR3aa: CASSVVGGAPGELFF
CDR3nt: TGTGCCAGCAGCGTAGTAGGGGGGGCCCCCGGGGAGCTGTTTTTT

abundance: once
len: 13
v_gene: TRBV3-1/TRBV3-2
j_gene: TRBJ2-7
d_gene: TRBD1
CDR3aa: CASRGQGAYEQYF
CDR3nt: TGTGCCAGCAGGGGACAGGGGGCCTACGAGCAGTACTTC

abundance: NA
len: 13
v_gene: TRBV6-5
j_gene: TRBJ2-5
d_gene: TRBD1
CDR3aa: CASSSGQKETQYF
CDR3nt: TGTGCCAGCAGTTCGGGACAGAAAGAGACCCAGTACTTC

abundance: NA
len: 13
v_gene: TRBV5-6
j_gene: TRBJ2-5
d_gene: NA
CDR3aa: CASSLLGLETQYF
CDR3nt: TGTGCCAGCAGCCTCCTGGGCCTAGAGACCCAGTACTTC

abundance: NA
len: 18
v_gene: TRBV18
j_gene: TRBJ2-2
d_gene: NA
CDR3aa: CASSSRTGTYANTGELFF
CDR3nt: TGTGCCAGCTCATCGAGAACCGGGACATACGCGAACACCGGGGAGCTGTTTTTT

abundance: once
len: 15
v_gene: TRBV9
j_gene: TRBJ1-2
d_gene: TRBD1
CDR3aa: CASSAGQGGLYGYTF
CDR3nt: TGTGCCAGCAGCGCCGGACAGGGAGGGCTCTATGGCTACACCTTC

abundance: NA
len: 15
v_gene: TRBV7-2
j_gene: TRBJ2-7
d_gene: TRBD2
CDR3aa: CASSLDSGIAYEQYF
CDR3nt: TGTGCCAGCAGCTTAGACAGCGGGATAGCCTACGAGCAGTACTTC

abundance: NA
len: 14
v_gene: TRBV18
j_gene: TRBJ2-2
d_gene: TRBD1
CDR3aa: CASLPGQRAGELFF
CDR3nt: TGTGCCAGCTTACCGGGACAGAGGGCCGGGGAGCTGTTTTTT

abundance: NA
len: 13
v_gene: TRBV7-8
j_gene: TRBJ2-7
d_gene: NA
CDR3aa: CASSFSLSYEQYF
CDR3nt: TGTGCCAGCAGCTTTAGCCTCTCCTACGAGCAGTACTTC

abundance: NA
len: 15
v_gene: TRBV6-4
j_gene: TRBJ1-2
d_gene: TRBD1
CDR3aa: CASSEGTGLTYGYTF
CDR3nt: TGTGCCAGCAGTGAGGGGACAGGGCTAACCTATGGCTACACCTTC

abundance: NA
len: 12
v_gene: TRBV6-1
j_gene: TRBJ1-1
d_gene: NA
CDR3aa: CASSEWGVEAFF
CDR3nt: TGTGCCAGCAGTGAATGGGGGGTTGAAGCTTTCTTT

abundance: once
len: 14
v_gene: TRBV7-3
j_gene: TRBJ1-2
d_gene: NA
CDR3aa: CASSTQASNYGYTF
CDR3nt: TGTGCCAGCAGCACTCAGGCTTCCAACTATGGCTACACCTTC

abundance: NA
len: 16
v_gene: TRBV27
j_gene: TRBJ2-3
d_gene: TRBD2
CDR3aa: CASSLGLAGSSDTQYF
CDR3nt: TGTGCCAGCTCCTTGGGACTAGCGGGAAGTTCAGATACGCAGTATTTT

abundance: NA
len: 14
v_gene: TRBV5-1
j_gene: TRBJ1-4
d_gene: NA
CDR3aa: CASSLGTANEKLFF
CDR3nt: TGCGCCAGCAGCTTGGGTACAGCCAATGAAAAACTGTTTTTT

abundance: NA
len: 11
v_gene: TRBV12-3/TRBV12-4
j_gene: TRBJ1-1
d_gene: NA
CDR3aa: CATGWNTEAFF
CDR3nt: TGTGCCACCGGTTGGAACACTGAAGCTTTCTTT

abundance: NA
len: 17
v_gene: TRBV5-5
j_gene: TRBJ2-1
d_gene: NA
CDR3aa: CASSLVLTDQTYNEQFF
CDR3nt: TGTGCCAGCAGCTTGGTGCTGACAGACCAAACTTACAATGAGCAGTTCTTC

abundance: NA
len: 18
v_gene: TRBV4-1
j_gene: TRBJ2-2
d_gene: NA
CDR3aa: CASSQFTGSAANTGELFF
CDR3nt: TGCGCCAGCAGCCAGTTTACAGGGTCAGCCGCGAACACCGGGGAGCTGTTTTTT

abundance: NA
len: 12
v_gene: TRBV21-1
j_gene: TRBJ2-5
d_gene: NA
CDR3aa: CVLALYQETQYF
CDR3nt: TGTGTCCTAGCGCTGTACCAAGAGACCCAGTACTTC

abundance: NA
len: 14
v_gene: TRBV19
j_gene: TRBJ1-3
d_gene: NA
CDR3aa: CASWTAISGNTIYF
CDR3nt: TGTGCCAGCTGGACAGCGATCTCTGGAAACACCATATATTTT

abundance: NA
len: 15
v_gene: TRBV7-2
j_gene: TRBJ2-5
d_gene: TRBD2
CDR3aa: CASSPPRGLRETQYF
CDR3nt: TGTGCCAGCAGTCCACCGAGGGGACTAAGAGAGACCCAGTACTTC

abundance: NA
len: 17
v_gene: TRBV5-1
j_gene: TRBJ2-7
d_gene: TRBD1
CDR3aa: CASSLDRGGLFSYEQYF
CDR3nt: TGCGCCAGCAGCCTGGACAGGGGGGGCCTTTTCTCCTACGAGCAGTACTTC

abundance: NA
len: 17
v_gene: TRBV11-3
j_gene: TRBJ2-1
d_gene: TRBD2
CDR3aa: CASSLGLAGVAYNEQFF
CDR3nt: TGTGCCAGCAGCTTAGGGCTAGCGGGAGTCGCCTACAATGAGCAGTTCTTC

abundance: NA
len: 14
v_gene: TRBV14
j_gene: TRBJ1-2
d_gene: NA
CDR3aa: CASSQTGGVYGYTF
CDR3nt: TGTGCCAGCAGCCAAACCGGGGGTGTATATGGCTACACCTTC

abundance: NA
len: 14
v_gene: TRBV7-3
j_gene: TRBJ1-3
d_gene: TRBD1
CDR3aa: CASSTGGSGNTIYF
CDR3nt: TGTGCCAGCAGTACAGGGGGGTCTGGAAACACCATATATTTT

abundance: NA
len: 13
v_gene: TRBV5-1
j_gene: TRBJ1-1
d_gene: NA
CDR3aa: CASSLSRNTEAFF
CDR3nt: TGCGCCAGCAGCTTGTCGCGGAACACTGAAGCTTTCTTT

abundance: NA
len: 13
v_gene: TRBV10-1
j_gene: TRBJ1-2
d_gene: NA
CDR3aa: CASSADLAYGYTF
CDR3nt: TGCGCCAGCAGTGCAGATTTGGCCTATGGCTACACCTTC

abundance: NA
len: 14
v_gene: TRBV19
j_gene: TRBJ1-2
d_gene: NA
CDR3aa: CASSPRGGVYGYTF
CDR3nt: TGTGCCAGTAGCCCCCGGGGGGGGGTCTATGGCTACACCTTC

abundance: NA
len: 11
v_gene: TRBV20-1
j_gene: TRBJ1-2
d_gene: NA
CDR3aa: CSATRTNGYTF
CDR3nt: TGCAGTGCTACGCGGACAAATGGCTACACCTTC

abundance: NA
len: 16
v_gene: TRBV27
j_gene: TRBJ2-7
d_gene: NA
CDR3aa: CASSFSGGGTLYEQYF
CDR3nt: TGTGCCAGCAGTTTCTCCGGGGGAGGTACCCTCTACGAGCAGTACTTC

abundance: NA
len: 21
v_gene: TRBV2
j_gene: TRBJ2-1
d_gene: TRBD2
CDR3aa: CASSEVRMGLAGALSYNEQFF
CDR3nt: TGTGCCAGCAGTGAAGTTAGGATGGGACTAGCGGGAGCCCTCTCCTACAATGAGCAGTTCTTC

abundance: NA
len: 16
v_gene: TRBV9
j_gene: TRBJ2-3
d_gene: NA
CDR3aa: CASSVAGGARTDTQYF
CDR3nt: TGTGCCAGCAGCGTAGCGGGCGGGGCCCGCACAGATACGCAGTATTTT

abundance: NA
len: 18
v_gene: TRBV3-1/TRBV3-2
j_gene: TRBJ2-7
d_gene: TRBD2
CDR3aa: CASSQDPPASGSANEQYF
CDR3nt: TGTGCCAGCAGCCAAGATCCCCCGGCTAGCGGGTCGGCCAACGAGCAGTACTTC

abundance: NA
len: 14
v_gene: TRBV4-1
j_gene: TRBJ1-5
d_gene: TRBD1
CDR3aa: CASSHTGGNQPQHF
CDR3nt: TGCGCCAGCAGCCACACAGGGGGCAATCAGCCCCAGCATTTT

abundance: NA
len: 13
v_gene: TRBV6-2/TRBV6-3
j_gene: TRBJ1-1
d_gene: NA
CDR3aa: CASSYPFEGEAFF
CDR3nt: TGTGCCAGCAGTTACCCTTTTGAGGGAGAAGCTTTCTTT

abundance: NA
len: 14
v_gene: TRBV5-4
j_gene: TRBJ2-1
d_gene: NA
CDR3aa: CASSLDVRENEQFF
CDR3nt: TGTGCCAGCAGCTTGGATGTCAGGGAAAATGAGCAGTTCTTC

abundance: medium-sized
len: 12
v_gene: TRBV9
j_gene: TRBJ1-6
d_gene: NA
CDR3aa: CASSVLREVLHF
CDR3nt: TGTGCCAGCAGCGTACTCAGGGAAGTTCTCCACTTT

abundance: NA
len: 16
v_gene: TRBV11-3
j_gene: TRBJ2-3
d_gene: TRBD2
CDR3aa: CASSQGLAGLSDTQYF
CDR3nt: TGTGCCAGCAGCCAAGGACTAGCGGGACTCTCAGATACGCAGTATTTT

abundance: NA
len: 15
v_gene: TRBV11-3
j_gene: TRBJ1-1
d_gene: NA
CDR3aa: CASSRGGGQNTEAFF
CDR3nt: TGTGCCAGCAGCCGAGGTGGCGGGCAGAACACTGAAGCTTTCTTT

abundance: NA
len: 14
v_gene: TRBV5-1
j_gene: TRBJ1-2
d_gene: TRBD1
CDR3aa: CASSLGTGTYGYTF
CDR3nt: TGCGCCAGCAGCTTGGGGACAGGGACCTATGGCTACACCTTC

abundance: NA
len: 15
v_gene: TRBV5-6
j_gene: TRBJ1-2
d_gene: NA
CDR3aa: CASSSNLQANYGYTF
CDR3nt: TGTGCCAGCAGCTCGAACCTACAGGCAAACTATGGCTACACCTTC

abundance: NA
len: 15
v_gene: TRBV18
j_gene: TRBJ2-7
d_gene: NA
CDR3aa: CASSPLSGSTYEQYF
CDR3nt: TGTGCCAGCTCACCATTGTCGGGGTCCACCTACGAGCAGTACTTC

abundance: NA
len: 18
v_gene: TRBV5-4
j_gene: TRBJ2-2
d_gene: TRBD2
CDR3aa: CASSAGLAGEGNAGELFF
CDR3nt: TGTGCCAGCAGCGCGGGACTAGCGGGGGAGGGCAACGCCGGGGAGCTGTTTTTT

abundance: NA
len: 15
v_gene: TRBV7-5
j_gene: TRBJ2-3
d_gene: NA
CDR3aa: CARSTRTSGNDTQYF
CDR3nt: TGTGCCAGAAGCACTAGGACTAGCGGGAACGATACGCAGTATTTT

abundance: NA
len: 16
v_gene: TRBV11-1
j_gene: TRBJ2-3
d_gene: NA
CDR3aa: CASSSRFQRTTDTQYF
CDR3nt: TGTGCCAGCAGCTCAAGGTTCCAGCGGACCACAGATACGCAGTATTTT

abundance: NA
len: 13
v_gene: TRBV27
j_gene: TRBJ2-7
d_gene: NA
CDR3aa: CASSQTQGGGLYF
CDR3nt: TGTGCCAGCAGTCAAACCCAGGGGGGAGGCTTGTACTTC

abundance: once
len: 16
v_gene: TRBV28
j_gene: TRBJ2-1
d_gene: NA
CDR3aa: CASSFVRSGGPNEQFF
CDR3nt: TGTGCCAGCAGTTTTGTTCGTTCGGGGGGCCCCAATGAGCAGTTCTTC

abundance: NA
len: 17
v_gene: TRBV18
j_gene: TRBJ2-7
d_gene: NA
CDR3aa: CASSPYIGSGGPYEQYF
CDR3nt: TGTGCCAGCTCACCATATATCGGTTCGGGGGGCCCCTACGAGCAGTACTTC

abundance: NA
len: 18
v_gene: TRBV4-1
j_gene: TRBJ2-2
d_gene: TRBD2
CDR3aa: CASSQIRSGGSYTGELFF
CDR3nt: TGCGCCAGCAGCCAGATCCGGTCCGGCGGGAGCTACACCGGGGAGCTGTTTTTT

abundance: once
len: 14
v_gene: TRBV10-3
j_gene: TRBJ2-3
d_gene: TRBD1
CDR3aa: CAISVGTGPDTQYF
CDR3nt: TGTGCCATCAGTGTTGGGACAGGGCCAGATACGCAGTATTTT

abundance: once
len: 14
v_gene: TRBV4-2
j_gene: TRBJ2-2
d_gene: TRBD2
CDR3aa: CASSASGNTGELFF
CDR3nt: TGTGCCAGCAGTGCTAGCGGGAACACCGGGGAGCTGTTTTTT